The clone carrying this T cell receptor (beta chain) has more than one count but fewer than ten. The data stem from a study of regulatory T cells in long-lasting Graves disease. iRepertoire HTBI primers and Arm-PCR of CDR3 regions built TCR beta libraries. A single record per CDR3 protein comes from TCRdb applying MiXCR to the multiplex PCR reads. The sample records about 400,000 distinct CDR3 sequences, less than 25% being singletons. With 4 bases removed from V and 7 bases from J, the gap between germline ends came to 10 bases. There are 13 residues in the CDR3. In germline, CDR1 is SEHNR, CDR2 FQNEAQ (reference sequence). Stated time point: persistent/refractory GD, antithyroid drugs over 5 years with positive TRAb. Extracted PBMC RNA gave rise to the TCR library.

The sample here was peripheral blood mononuclear cells (PBMCs), taken when the disease was refractory, from a patient treated with antithyroid drugs. This clonotype originated in a female donor with Graves disease. This chain uses TRBV7-9 with TRBJ2-2; D gene ambiguous. The CDR3 DNA reads as TGTGCCAGCAGCTATCTATCTGGCGGGGAGCTGTTTTTT. Translating gives CASSYLSGGELFF.